This TCR beta chain was recorded in a study of blood T cell repertoires in COVID-19. Study overall: Sites in the United States, Italy and Spain provided acute and convalescent COVID-19 samples. From T cells, B-cell-depleted T cells, or PBMCs came the material, which was cDNA or gDNA.

The V and J ends lost 4 bases and 8 bases, in that order; junction bases with no gene match: 20. CDR1 is SGHNT and CDR2 is YYREEE in the germline V gene (reference sequence). This CDR3 comprises 17 residues. Original handling: Reference gene primer amplification in the assay estimated nucleated cell counts. Some clones are missing from TCRdb's copy, which holds only in-frame ones; the method was immunoSEQ multiplex PCR. V and J calls and clone size are those listed in that table; D and trimming were worked out from the DNA. The repertoire holds 30,000 to 40,000 clones, about 80% seen once, with over 13% in the top ten.

The chain joins TRBV5-4 to TRBJ1-2, with TRBD1 matching 7 bases. The sample consisted of peripheral blood. This sequence was found in a woman between 65 and 79 years old with acute or convalescent COVID-19. The CDR3 loop reads CASSPWTGRGPRSGYTF. The DNA for the CDR3 is TGTGCCAGCAGCCCCTGGACAGGCCGAGGGCCTAGATCGGGCTACACCTTC. Drawing the rest from reference TRBV5-4 and TRBJ1-2, the complete variable domain is ETGVTQSPTHLIKTRGQQVTLRCSSQSGHNTVSWYQQALGQGPQFIFQYYREEENGRGNFPPRFSGLQFPNYSSELNVNALELDDSALYLCASSPWTGRGPRSGYTFGSGTRLTVV.